The rows below give T cell receptor beta chains drawn from one sample of a study of blood T cells in healthy people across ages. MiXCR, run by TCRdb on the 5' RACE reads, gives a single entry per CDR3 protein. The repertoire holds about a million distinct CDR3 sequences, with roughly half as singletons. Material: blood. These receptor sequences come from a woman aged 55 to 70 in good health. CDR3s include the opening cysteine and the closing phenylalanine or tryptophan. Not all rows give a size; the values are once, few, many and, for expanded clones, a class.

v_call clone_size cdr3_aa
TRBV12-3/TRBV12-4 . CASGAGFYEQYF
TRBV6-1 few CASGKGAAADTQYF
TRBV7-9 . CASSLDGPKGTQYF
TRBV28 . CASVPGGTDTQYF
TRBV24-1 . CATSDRGQGPVRAFF
TRBV5-1 . CASSVGLAGGPGSTDTQYF
TRBV18 . CASSPRTGGKFF
TRBV4-1 . CASSQGGGQLQFF
TRBV20-1 few CSARHPGLAGKETQYF
TRBV7-8 . CASSAGQGGIQYF
TRBV5-1 many CASSPENPQETQYF
TRBV12-3/TRBV12-4 . CASSLMGKDTQYF
TRBV20-1 . CSARPGRDSPLHF
TRBV25-1 . CASSRATSHNEQFF
TRBV11-2 . CASSIGRATDTQYF
TRBV9 . CASSVGTPSKFSTYNEQFF
TRBV7-2 few CASSLGLARSETQYF
TRBV5-1 . CASSLGALANEKLFF
TRBV4-1 . CASSQDAGGTLDTQYF
TRBV9 . CASSQRGGAVTDTQYF
TRBV28 few CASSLYIKEETQYF
TRBV7-7 few CASSFHYTGELFF
TRBV7-2 few CASSSPWTGGTDTQYF
TRBV3-1 few CASSPPSPLHEQYF
TRBV18 . CTSSPHEGSEQYF
TRBV7-9 . CASSLMVWGSNNEQFF
TRBV6-6 once CASRALTTSYEQYF
TRBV7-7 . CASSLIPGGEETQYF
TRBV20-1 few CSARVPSGMYEQYF
TRBV28 once CASRERPGAGSYEQYF
TRBV4-2 . CASSQDLQGWDTF
TRBV4-1 few CASSRTDRSPYEQYF
TRBV29-1 . CSVETGLRGRNTEAFF
TRBV28 many CASSLSFEQYF
TRBV12-3/TRBV12-4 once CASSFPASGRGYEQYF
TRBV12-5 . CASGLVDRDRGSETQYF
TRBV20-1 few CSASTGPTLNSPLHF
TRBV28 . CASRQQGERTYEQYF
TRBV4-1 . CASSQALGGGEQYF
TRBV20-1 . CSARGHNYEQYF
TRBV7-9 . CASSKDRPSDGYTF
TRBV28 . CASIDQTGDETQYF
TRBV10-3 . CATGAGGEAGANVLTF
TRBV7-9 . CASSMVLPAYEQYF
TRBV29-1 . CSVGDWLSGYTF
TRBV7-9 few CASSPWVSGGTDTQYF
TRBV20-1 few CSARVGAGVWGDTQYF
TRBV30 few CAWSVHKGSYEEQYF
TRBV12-3/TRBV12-4 . CASSLRGVGTQYF
TRBV2 . CASRDRGSADTQYF
TRBV7-9 few CASSSSEAYEQYF
TRBV21-1 few CASSKRSYEQYF
TRBV7-2 . CASSSSGTGVSYGYTF
TRBV7-8 . CASSPSGGGSYNEQYF